The TCR beta chain under discussion was sequenced for a study of CD8+ T cells in alopecia areata (dated by TCRdb to between 2017 and 2018). Regarding the study in general: Treated patients were enrolled in an open-label pilot trial of oral tofacitinib, 5 to 10 mg twice daily, for moderate-to-severe alopecia areata. Patients received tofacitinib for 6 to 18 months and were then followed off drug for 6 months to check for delayed response and recurrence. The SALT score, which quantifies the percentage of affected scalp surface area, was used to measure disease severity in treated patients. To study T cell clonal expansion in alopecia areata, the researchers applied high-throughput TCRbeta sequencing to both the C3H/HeJ mouse model and human patients. On the human side, TCRbeta sequencing was run on scalp tissue and on sorted CD4+ and CD8+ peripheral blood T cells from healthy controls and from alopecia areata patients with either patchy or totalis/universalis disease. Tofacitinib-treated patients had biopsies at baseline and at 4 and 24 weeks of treatment, with a later scalp biopsy in several patients. Scalp clonality was compared among normal scalp (n=4), patchy alopecia areata scalp (n=8), and alopecia totalis/universalis scalp (n=8). RNA was extracted with the PAXgene miRNA kit for fixed scalp, the miRNeasy kit for PBMCs, and the RNeasy kit for mouse skin. immunoSEQ multiplex PCR using 35 Vbeta forward primers and 13 Jbeta reverse primers was used to amplify TCRbeta CDR3 regions. What the research found in general, with its limitations: Because the treated cohort was small and included a single nonresponder, larger studies are needed to assess links between baseline CD8+ expansion and response. Tofacitinib significantly lowered scalp clonality and the number of expanded CD8+ clones among the top 100 scalp clones. Compared with normal scalp, lesional scalp had higher clonality and more expanded CD8+ clones, particularly in alopecia totalis/universalis, a pattern that suggests antigenic drive. Scalp TCR repertoire analysis is complicated because resident alphabeta T cells in normal human skin are also sequenced, whereas mouse skin is dominated by gammadelta T cells. Many expanded lesional clones persisted in scalp and blood during tofacitinib treatment, which may partly explain relapse after stopping treatment. TCR sequences shared between patients were less clear than in mice, possibly partly because of HLA diversity in the patient population.

To note about this clone: Its recognized antigen is unknown. No base quality information exists; no much larger clone differs at one position.

Library preparation was by the immunoSEQ multiplex PCR assay. RNA was extracted from all samples and reverse transcribed into cDNA as template for TCR sequencing. First-strand cDNA was synthesized using SuperScript III with a 2:1 mix of oligo-dT and random hexamers. Amplification bias was assessed with a synthetic immune receptor repertoire, and residual bias was removed computationally. Per the original workflow: Raw reads were preprocessed to remove errors, and CDR3 was defined according to IMGT conventions as the region from the conserved cysteine to phenylalanine. Clonality was computed by normalizing Shannon entropy by log2 of the number of productive unique TCRs and subtracting the result from 1. Scalp TCRbeta sequences were cross-referenced with sorted blood CD4 and CD8 repertoires so that the CD4 or CD8 identity of scalp clones could be inferred. Sourced from immuneACCESS, this table was stored by TCRdb with only in-frame sequences that have V and J called. A share of the clones is absent; for the studies checked, an unresolved V gene accounts for under half, and the remainder has no known explanation. V and J calls and clone size are those listed in that table; D and trimming were worked out from the DNA. This sample gives 250,000 to 350,000 clones in total; 60% of them show up just once. Around 0.92% of the sample is taken by the ten largest.

V is pared back by 1 base and J by 3 bases, with 12 bases lying between the germline termini. From a lookup of the germline V gene (reference sequence), CDR1 and CDR2 are GTSNPN and SVGIG. The cysteine opens and the phenylalanine closes a CDR3 of 14 amino acids. Only the CDR3 DNA is retained, 42 bases long and in frame from the first base. In light of the paper, this sample's treatment or condition label describes: oral pan-JAK inhibitor, 5-10 mg twice daily. Lesional scalp punch biopsies and peripheral blood were obtained from alopecia areata patients. PBMCs were isolated by density centrifugation and stained for CD3, CD4 and CD8, and CD4+ and CD8+ T cells were sorted on a FACSAria.

The specimen was CD4+ T cells sorted from blood, collected around week 54, from a patient treated with tofacitinib. The clonotype comes from a human donor with alopecia areata. Recombination linked TRBV30 to TRBJ1-1, and the D gene may be TRBD1, 5 bases matching. The CDR3 protein: CAWSGGRRDTEAFF. The sequenced DNA is TGTGCCTGGAGTGGGGGACGTAGAGACACTGAAGCTTTCTTT.